Listed here are 24 T cell receptor beta chains from one sample, sequenced in a study of identical twins. TCRdb re-derived calls from the 5' RACE reads in MiXCR, one entry per CDR3 protein. The sample lists hundreds of thousands of distinct CDR3 sequences, 18% occurring once. Separately, the same data were catalogued under a study of T cells expressing NK-cell markers.

The specimen sequenced was PBMCs. Source of these receptors: a woman in her late teens or twenties in good health.

This clonotype was counted many times. The rearrangement links TRBV20-1 to TRBJ2-5, with 8 nucleotides matching TRBD2. Trimming took 3 bases from V and 1 from J; bases not matched to a gene: 4. There are 14 residues in the CDR3. Looked up from germline, CDR1 is DFQATT and CDR2 is SNEGSKA (reference sequence). CDR3 sequence (DNA): TGCAGTGCTAGTATGACTAGCGTCCAAGAGACCCAGTACTTC. Translating it yields CSASMTSVQETQYF.

This clonotype was picked up a small number of times. V is TRBV12-3 or TRBV12-4 and J is TRBJ1-2, with 8 positions matching TRBD1. V was pared by 4 bases and J by 0 bases, with 4 bases of the junction left unmatched. The CDR3 is 15 amino acids. The CDR3 nucleotides read TGTGCCAGCAGTTCTCGACAGGGGACTAACTATGGCTACACCTTC. Translated, it gives CASSSRQGTNYGYTF.

This clonotype was observed many times. V usage is TRBV10-3 and J usage is TRBJ1-2, with a possible D match to TRBD1 (5 bases). The CDR3 is 17 amino acids. The V and J ends lost 3 bases and 5 bases respectively, with 22 bases between them. The V gene's germline CDR1 is ENHRY and CDR2 SYGVKD. CDR3 amino acids: CAISESGVNLGSYGYTF. DNA of the CDR3: TGTGCCATCAGTGAATCGGGGGTTAACTTGGGTAGTTATGGCTACACCTTC.

V gene TRBV20-1 combines with J gene TRBJ2-5; TRBD2 is a possible D gene (6 bases). V was cut by 0 bases and J by 5 bases, with 13 bases left in between. The germline V gene encodes CDR1 DFQATT and CDR2 SNEGSKA (reference sequence). The CDR3 extends over 14 amino acids. This CDR3 reads CSARDPGVWETQYF. DNA for the CDR3: TGCAGTGCTAGAGATCCGGGAGTCTGGGAGACCCAGTACTTC.

The V and J genes are TRBV20-1 and TRBJ2-2; perhaps TRBD2 as D (6 bases). The CDR3 runs 14 residues. Trimming removed 2 bases at V and 6 bases at J, with 13 bases between. Germline V lookup: CDR1 DFQATT, CDR2 SNEGSKA (reference sequence). The CDR3 DNA is TGCAGTGCTAGAACTAGCCTAGGGGCCGGGGAGCTGTTTTTT. Protein: CSARTSLGAGELFF.

As regards this clonotype: A much larger clone differs from this one at a single base, so this may be a read error. The rearrangement uses TRBV6-2 or TRBV6-3 and TRBJ2-3; D remains ambiguous. Trimming left V 6 bases short and J 1 base short, with 5 bases between. Looked up from germline, CDR1 is MNHEY and CDR2 is SVGEGT. This CDR3 region has 12 residues. Here the CDR3 DNA reads TGTGCCAGCAGCGGACGCACAGATACGCAGTATTTT. Its protein product is CASSGRTDTQYF.

Only a few counts were recorded for this clonotype. The V gene is TRBV7-2, the J gene TRBJ2-1; D is undetermined. V was pared by 8 bases and J by 0 bases, with 14 bases between. Germline CDR1 SGHTA, CDR2 FQGNSA. CDR3 length equals 15 residues. In DNA, the CDR3 is TGTGCCAGCCCGGGCGGCCCCAGCTCCTACAATGAGCAGTTCTTC. Translating gives CASPGGPSSYNEQFF.

The CDR3 is CASSYGARGTGELFF. CDR3 bases: TGTGCCAGCAGTTACGGTGCGAGGGGCACCGGGGAGCTGTTTTTT. The J gene is TRBJ2-2, the V gene TRBV6-5, with D perhaps being TRBD1 or TRBD2 (5 bases each). CDR1 is MNHEY and CDR2 is SVGAGI in the germline V gene. V was trimmed by 2 bases and J by 4 bases, leaving 11 bases between them. The CDR3 spans 15 residues.

The sample holds a few counts of this clonotype. The gene calls are TRBV7-9 and TRBJ2-1, with 10 bases matching TRBD2. V lost 11 bases, J lost 9 bases, and 10 bases stayed unmatched. CDR1 is SEHNR, CDR2 FQNEAQ, per germline (reference sequence). The CDR3 has 13 residues. CDR3 DNA: TGTGCCGGCCAACCACTAGCGGGAACTGAGCAGTTCTTC. The encoded protein is CAGQPLAGTEQFF.

The chain recombines TRBV11-3 with TRBJ1-2, with a possible D match to TRBD1 (5 bases). V lost 1 base and J 3 bases, leaving 12 bases between the germline ends. The CDR3 loop spans 15 amino acids. The germline V gene has CDR1 SGHNT and CDR2 YENEEA. In nucleotides, the CDR3 is TGTGCCAGCAGCTTAGGGGCAGGGTTTGACTATGGCTACACCTTC. Encoded protein: CASSLGAGFDYGYTF.

V is TRBV20-1 and J is TRBJ2-2, with 8 bases aligning to TRBD1. Germline trimming cut 4 bases from V and 2 bases from J; bases unmatched to any gene: 3. The CDR3 runs 14 residues. The V gene's germline CDR1 is DFQATT and CDR2 SNEGSKA (reference sequence). The DNA for the CDR3 is TGCAGTGCTAAGGGACAGGTTAACACCGGGGAGCTGTTTTTT. Translated, it gives CSAKGQVNTGELFF.

V usage is TRBV27 and J usage is TRBJ1-1; D remains ambiguous. V lost 3 bases and J 5 bases, leaving 13 bases between the germline ends. The CDR3 consists of 14 residues. CDR1 MNHEY and CDR2 SMNVEV come from the germline V gene (reference sequence). CDR3 sequence (DNA): TGTGCCAGCAGTTTTTCCCCGGTCGGGACTGAAGCTTTCTTT. Its translation is CASSFSPVGTEAFF.

This clonotype was detected a few times. The gene calls are TRBV7-2 and TRBJ2-1, with 10 bases that match TRBD2. This CDR3 has 14 residues. Trimming took 5 bases from V and 6 from J; bases not matched to a gene: 4. Germline loops: CDR1 SGHTA, CDR2 FQGNSA. This CDR3 reads CASSVWTSGNEQFF. The CDR3, as DNA: TGTGCCAGCAGCGTATGGACTAGCGGCAATGAGCAGTTCTTC.

The chain has TRBV24-1 and TRBJ2-7, with D perhaps matching TRBD1 (7 bases). Germline V gives CDR1 KGHDR, CDR2 SFDVKD. The CDR3 consists of 14 residues. V shed 3 bases and J shed 6 bases, with 14 bases lying between them. The chain's CDR3 is CATSDPRRGPEQYF. Here the CDR3 DNA reads TGTGCCACCAGTGATCCGCGGAGGGGGCCCGAGCAGTACTTC.

The genes are TRBV5-1 and TRBJ1-2; 7 bases match TRBD1. CDR1 is SGHRS and CDR2 is YFSETQ in the germline V gene. Trimming at V came to 4 bases and at J to 7 bases, leaving 10 bases not matched to a gene. The CDR3 runs to 14 residues. The CDR3 is CASSLDAGTAGYTF. The CDR3 DNA follows: TGCGCCAGCAGCCTCGATGCAGGGACAGCTGGCTACACCTTC.

In its sample, this clonotype was seen many times. The rearrangement links TRBV20-1 to TRBJ2-1; 11 nucleotides line up with TRBD2. V lost 5 bases and J lost 4; bases outside the gene matches: 7. The CDR3 is 15 amino acids. CDR1 is DFQATT and CDR2 is SNEGSKA in the germline V gene (reference sequence). For the CDR3, the DNA is TGCAGTGCTCCCACTAGCGGGAGTTTTTACAATGAGCAGTTCTTC. Translation: CSAPTSGSFYNEQFF.

DNA for the CDR3: TGTGCCATATCGGACAGCCCGCTAGAAGCTTTCTTT. This sequence encodes CAISDSPLEAFF. V is TRBV7-9 and J is TRBJ1-1; possibly TRBD1 for D (6 bases). Germline CDR1 is SEHNR and CDR2 is FQNEAQ (reference sequence). V lost 10 bases to trimming and J lost 8 bases, with 17 bases between them. The CDR3 spans 12 residues.

This clonotype was counted between two and nine times. The J gene is TRBJ2-5, the V gene TRBV2, with D maybe TRBD1 (6 bases). This CDR3 is 12 amino acids long. The V and J ends lost 8 bases and 5 bases respectively, with 12 bases between them. Germline V gene data show CDR1 as SNHLY and CDR2 as FYNNEI. The CDR3 reads CASRQDGETQYF. CDR3 DNA sequence: TGTGCCAGCCGACAGGATGGGGAGACCCAGTACTTC.

This clonotype came up a few times. This chain connects TRBV5-1 to TRBJ2-5; a possible D gene is TRBD2 (6 bases). Trimming took off 6 bases at V and 5 bases at J, with 20 bases between the two ends. CDR3 size: 15 residues. Germline loops: CDR1 SGHRS, CDR2 YFSETQ. The CDR3 reads CASTSAGRESETQYF. In DNA form, the CDR3 reads TGCGCCAGCACCTCAGCGGGCAGGGAGAGTGAGACCCAGTACTTC.

The chain carries TRBV24-1 and TRBJ2-1; possibly TRBD1 or TRBD2 for D (7 bases each). Between the trimmed V and J ends, which lost 2 bases and 10 bases, there was a span of 14 bases. Germline values: CDR1 KGHDR, CDR2 SFDVKD. The CDR3 length is 14 residues. This CDR3 is CATSDSGGGLEQFF. The DNA for the CDR3 is TGTGCCACCAGTGATTCAGGGGGGGGACTGGAGCAGTTCTTC.

The chain joins TRBV6-1 to TRBJ2-2; the D call may be TRBD1 or TRBD2 (5 bases each). Germline CDR1 MNHNS, CDR2 SASEGT. The CDR3 is 15 residues long. With 6 bases removed from V and 3 bases from J, the gap between germline ends came to 14 bases. CDR3 amino acids: CASREGPLDTGELFF. The CDR3 nucleotides are TGTGCCAGCAGAGAGGGACCCCTGGACACCGGGGAGCTGTTTTTT.

This chain's CDR3 is CASSYRGEDTQYF. DNA for the CDR3: TGTGCCAGCAGTTACCGGGGGGAAGATACGCAGTATTTT. The chain employs TRBV7-3 and TRBJ2-3, with 7 bases identical to TRBD2. Germline V CDR1 and CDR2: SGHTA, FQGTGA. The CDR3 covers 13 residues. The V gene end was trimmed by 6 bases and the J gene end by 5 bases; junction bases not matched to a gene: 5. Drawing the rest from reference TRBV7-3 and TRBJ2-3, the complete variable domain is GAGVSQTPSNKVTEKGKYVELRCDPISGHTALYWYRQSLGQGPEFLIYFQGTGAADDSGLPNDRFFAVRPEGSVSTLKIQRTERGDSAVYLCASSYRGEDTQYFGPGTRLTVL.

This clonotype came up a few times. The rearrangement joins TRBV6-6 to TRBJ2-7, with 8 nucleotides matching TRBD2. CDR1 and CDR2 from the germline V gene are MNHNY and SVGAGI (reference sequence). The CDR3 is 13 amino acids. With 8 bases clipped from V and 6 bases from J, the junction kept 9 bases outside the gene matches. In DNA, the CDR3 is TGTGCCAGCCAGGCGCGGGGGGCGGTCGAGCAGTACTTC. This gives the protein CASQARGAVEQYF.

This clonotype was counted between two and nine times. V usage is TRBV7-2 and J usage is TRBJ2-7; no reliable D call. The germline gives CDR1 SGHTA, CDR2 FQGNSA. V lost 2 bases to trimming and J lost 0 bases, with 14 bases between them. This CDR3 contains 16 residues. DNA of the CDR3: TGTGCCAGCAGCTTAATCCCCCGACCGAGCTCCTACGAGCAGTACTTC. Its protein product is CASSLIPRPSSYEQYF.